The TCR beta chain under discussion was sequenced for a study of OX40 agonist ivuxolimab in advanced cancers. This clone came up once. V was trimmed by 0 bases and J by 8 bases, leaving 7 bases between them. The V gene's germline CDR1 is SGHDT and CDR2 YYEEEE. The CDR3 is 12 residues long. Only in-frame clones appear in the TCRdb table, and some are missing; sequencing was by immunoSEQ multiplex PCR. Of under 40,000 clones in the sample, more than 85% were seen once. The chain combines TRBV5-6 with TRBJ2-3; D perhaps matches TRBD1 (5 bases). This TCR came from an adult with an advanced solid tumor such as melanoma, head and neck, liver or kidney cancer. The source was CD4+ or CD8+ T cells sorted from blood, collected in a trial of the OX40 agonist ivuxolimab. CDR3 amino acids: CASSLARGTQYF. DNA of the CDR3: TGTGCCAGCAGCTTGGCTAGGGGTACGCAGTATTTT.